This T cell receptor (beta chain) came from a study of T cell responses to AZD1222 COVID-19 vaccine. For the study at large: Pooling of second doses given at about 4 or about 12 weeks was done.

Findings and caveats of the study: Nearly half of unique spike-specific TCRs reportedly avoided B.1.351 and B.1.1.7 mutated regions. None of the repertoires were sampled until the peak T cell response had passed. Rises in breadth and depth of Spike-specific TCRs came after two AZD1222 doses.

Points on this clone: What it binds is unknown.

Repertoires were generated with immunoSEQ multiplex PCR, while TCRdb's copy carries only in-frame clones and drops some. The profile shows about 140,000 clones, 89% of them singletons. This sequence was found in an adult in good health. The sample in question was peripheral blood, obtained on day 0 of AZD1222 vaccination.

This chain's CDR3 is CASRPRDRGSYEQYF. Written as DNA, the CDR3 is TGTGCCAGCAGACCACGGGACAGGGGGAGCTACGAGCAGTACTTC. The rearrangement uses TRBV6-5 and TRBJ2-7; 11 bases map to TRBD1. Germline V lookup: CDR1 MNHEY, CDR2 SVGAGI. CDR3 length equals 15 residues. V gave up 6 bases and J gave up 3 bases; unmatched junction bases: 7.